What follows are 27 T cell receptor beta chains derived from one specimen sequenced in a study of radiation and T cells in renal cell carcinoma. Sample time point: baseline pretreatment blood. Regarding treatment: 15 Gy SBRT to primary tumor, nephrectomy 4 weeks later. Produced via immunoSEQ multiplex PCR; TCRdb's table is partial and in-frame only. The profile shows approximately 100,000 clones, 65% to 90% of them singletons. The sequences come from blood, collected from a patient whose treatment included radiotherapy and nephrectomy. These receptors originate from a man aged 50-59 years with renal cell carcinoma.

V is TRBV7-2 and J is TRBJ2-7, with 12 bases identical to TRBD2. CDR1 is SGHTA, CDR2 FQGNSA, per germline. V dropped 5 bases and J dropped 6; count of bases not matched to a gene: 14. The CDR3 has 17 amino acids. CDR3 sequence: CASSRPKTSGRTLEQYF. In DNA, the CDR3 is TGTGCCAGCAGCCGACCCAAGACTAGCGGGAGAACCCTCGAGCAGTACTTC.

The genes are TRBV28 and TRBJ1-5, with TRBD1 as a possible D gene (6 bases). V was shortened by 5 bases and J by 5 bases, with 19 bases between the two germline ends. The length of the CDR3 is 16 residues. Germline CDR1 MDHEN, CDR2 SYDVKM. The CDR3 is CASSPPRGARDQPQHF. Written as DNA, the CDR3 is TGTGCCAGCAGTCCCCCACGGGGGGCCAGGGATCAGCCCCAGCATTTT.

The table lists this clone with a count of one. Here the CDR3 DNA reads TGTGCCAGCAGTGCGGGCCGGGGCGGCACAGATACGCAGTATTTT. Its translation: CASSAGRGGTDTQYF. The J gene is TRBJ2-3, the V gene TRBV6-6; D could derive from TRBD1 or TRBD2 (5 bases each). V shed 5 bases and J shed 1 base, with 13 bases lying between them. The CDR3 has 15 residues. CDR1 and CDR2 from the germline V gene are MNHNY and SVGAGI (reference sequence).

The chain carries TRBV7-9 and TRBJ1-2; 7 bases agree with TRBD1. Germline CDR1 and CDR2: SEHNR and FQNEAQ (reference sequence). This CDR3 region has 14 residues. V gave up 2 bases and J gave up 5 bases; unmatched junction bases: 5. CDR3 residues: CASSLQQGWYGYTF. The CDR3 nucleotides are TGTGCCAGCAGCTTACAACAGGGGTGGTATGGCTACACCTTC.

The chain is built from TRBV11-2 and TRBJ2-3; 7 positions match TRBD2. Germline V gene data show CDR1 as SGHAT and CDR2 as FQNNGV. The CDR3 is 18 residues long. V lost 1 base and J lost 0; bases outside the gene matches: 10. CDR3 sequence: CASSLVGLAESSTDTQYF. The CDR3 coding sequence is TGTGCCAGCAGCTTAGTAGGTCTAGCGGAGAGTAGCACAGATACGCAGTATTTT. The entire variable domain, with the rest obtained from reference TRBV11-2 and TRBJ2-3, is as follows: EAGVAQSPRYKIIEKRQSVAFWCNPISGHATLYWYQQILGQGPKLLIQFQNNGVVDDSQLPKDRFSAERLKGVDSTLKIQPAKLEDSAVYLCASSLVGLAESSTDTQYFGPGTRLTVL.

This clone has a handful of counts. In nucleotides, the CDR3 is TGTGCCTGGAGTGCCGACTCGGTGTGGACTGAAGCTTTCTTT. It encodes CAWSADSVWTEAFF. The chain combines TRBV30 with TRBJ1-1; D is ambiguous. V lost 1 base and J lost 5, with 14 bases in between. The CDR3 covers 14 residues. Germline assignment: CDR1 GTSNPN and CDR2 SVGIG (reference sequence).

The chain recombines TRBV19 with TRBJ2-7; 15 nucleotides match TRBD2. Germline values: CDR1 LNHDA, CDR2 SQIVND (reference sequence). V was pared by 3 bases and J by 2 bases, with 8 bases of the junction left unmatched. The CDR3 is made up of 18 amino acids. In DNA, the CDR3 is TGTGCCAGTAGTATCGGACTGTGGACTAGCGGGGGGGCCTACGAGCAGTACTTC. Its translation: CASSIGLWTSGGAYEQYF.

The chain couples TRBV4-1 to TRBJ2-2, with 11 bases lining up with TRBD2. Trimming removed 0 bases from V and 3 bases from J; junction bases left unmatched: 6. The CDR3 spans 18 residues. Germline V lookup: CDR1 MGHRA, CDR2 YSYEKL. The CDR3 nucleotides read TGCGCCAGCAGCCAAGAAAGTAGCGGGAGGGCCCACACCGGGGAGCTGTTTTTT. Translation gives CASSQESSGRAHTGELFF.

This clone appeared a single time. The chain recombines TRBV6-1 with TRBJ1-2, with 7 bases that match TRBD1. Germline values: CDR1 MNHNS, CDR2 SASEGT. V lost 10 bases and J lost 2; bases outside the gene matches: 4. The CDR3 loop spans 12 amino acids. The CDR3 sequence is CAISTGNYGYTF. CDR3 nucleotides: TGTGCCATCTCGACAGGGAACTATGGCTACACCTTC.

This clone has only a few counts. This chain uses TRBV7-9 with TRBJ1-1; D may be TRBD1 (5 bases). V was cut by 0 bases and J by 4 bases, with 9 bases left in between. Germline V gene lookup returns CDR1 SEHNR and CDR2 FQNEAQ (reference sequence). The CDR3 loop spans 14 amino acids. CDR3 in amino acids: CASSLAGAVTEAFF. The CDR3 DNA sequence: TGTGCCAGCAGCTTAGCAGGGGCGGTCACTGAAGCTTTCTTT. The full variable domain, completed using reference TRBV7-9 and TRBJ1-1, is DTGVSQNPRHKITKRGQNVTFRCDPISEHNRLYWYRQTLGQGPEFLTYFQNEAQLEKSRLLSDRFSAERPKGSFSTLEIQRTEQGDSAMYLCASSLAGAVTEAFFGQGTRLTVV.

V is TRBV2 and J is TRBJ2-1; D remains ambiguous. CDR3 length: 12 residues. Trimming stripped 9 bases from V and 4 bases from J, with 10 bases between. The V gene's germline CDR1 is SNHLY and CDR2 FYNNEI. This CDR3 reads CARGQKYNEQFF. DNA for the CDR3: TGTGCCAGAGGGCAGAAATACAATGAGCAGTTCTTC. Full variable domain (remainder filled in from reference TRBV2 and TRBJ2-1): EPEVTQTPSHQVTQMGQEVILRCVPISNHLYFYWYRQILGQKVEFLVSFYNNEISEKSEIFDDQFSVERPDGSNFTLKIRSTKLEDSAMYFCARGQKYNEQFFGPGTRLTVL.

This chain joins TRBV11-1 and TRBJ1-2; the match to TRBD1 covers 10 bases. The V segment lost 4 bases and the J segment 5 bases; nucleotides outside the gene matches: 4. The CDR3 runs to 14 residues. CDR1 and CDR2 (germline): SGHAT, FQDESV (reference sequence). DNA for the CDR3: TGTGCCAGCAGCTCCAGACAGGGGGCGTATGGCTACACCTTC. Encoded protein: CASSSRQGAYGYTF. Variable domain in full (rest from reference TRBV11-1 and TRBJ1-2): EAEVAQSPRYKITEKSQAVAFWCDPISGHATLYWYRQILGQGPELLVQFQDESVVDDSQLPKDRFSAERLKGVDSTLKIQPAELGDSAMYLCASSSRQGAYGYTFGSGTRLTVV.

This rearrangement joins TRBV2 to TRBJ1-5; D unclear. Deletions cut 0 bases from V and 7 bases from J, with 10 bases between. CDR1 SNHLY and CDR2 FYNNEI come from the germline V gene. The CDR3 sequence is 14 residues long. The CDR3 coding sequence is TGTGCCAGCAGTGAAGCTCGAGTAACCCAGCCCCAGCATTTT. Amino acids: CASSEARVTQPQHF.

Worth noting for this clone: Relative to the germline gene, one junction end is altered; a read error may explain this. The rearrangement uses TRBV30 and TRBJ2-5; the match to TRBD2 covers 8 bases. The CDR3 has 14 residues. Germline CDR1 and CDR2: GTSNPN and SVGIG (reference sequence). The CDR3 here is CAWSAGGGQEAQYF. CDR3 bases: TGTGCCTGGAGTGCGGGCGGGGGGCAAGAGGCCCAGTACTTC.

The V and J genes are TRBV7-9 and TRBJ2-7; 9 bases line up with TRBD2. The CDR3 length is 16 residues. J gave up 3 bases and V 1 base, and 7 bases lay outside the gene matches. Germline V CDR1 and CDR2: SEHNR, FQNEAQ (reference sequence). The CDR3, as DNA: TGTGCCAGCAGCTTAGTCGTCAGTAGCGGGAGCTACGAGCAGTACTTC. Translated, it gives CASSLVVSSGSYEQYF.

The chain couples TRBV7-9 to TRBJ1-4; D gene uncertain. The CDR3 sequence is 15 residues long. V lost 1 base and J 5 bases, leaving 11 bases between the germline ends. Per the germline V gene, CDR1 is SEHNR and CDR2 is FQNEAQ (reference sequence). The CDR3 sequence: CASSLGTQENEKLFF. DNA for the CDR3: TGTGCCAGCAGCTTAGGGACCCAGGAGAATGAAAAACTGTTTTTT.

The genes are TRBV14 and TRBJ1-4; no reliable D call. From germline, CDR1 is SGHDN and CDR2 FVKESK. Trimming removed 2 bases from V and 8 bases from J, with 15 bases in between. The CDR3 loop spans 15 amino acids. The CDR3 sequence: CASSQSGLLEEKLFF. The CDR3 DNA sequence: TGTGCCAGCAGCCAAAGCGGACTCTTAGAAGAAAAACTGTTTTTT. The entire variable domain, with the rest obtained from reference TRBV14 and TRBJ1-4, is as follows: EAGVTQFPSHSVIEKGQTVTLRCDPISGHDNLYWYRRVMGKEIKFLLHFVKESKQDESGMPNNRFLAERTGGTYSTLKVQPAELEDSGVYFCASSQSGLLEEKLFFGSGTQLSVL.

The chain couples TRBV19 to TRBJ1-1; possibly TRBD1 for D (6 bases). This CDR3 has 13 residues. V was shortened by 5 bases and J by 1 base, with 8 bases between the two germline ends. Germline assignment: CDR1 LNHDA and CDR2 SQIVND (reference sequence). CDR3 residues: CASSLQGNTEAFF. DNA of the CDR3: TGTGCCAGTAGTTTACAGGGGAACACTGAAGCTTTCTTT.

The chain uses TRBV18 and TRBJ2-1; D gene unclear. CDR3 size: 15 residues. Per the germline V gene, CDR1 is KGHSH and CDR2 is LQKENI. Trimming shortened V by 6 bases and J by 0 bases, and 12 bases separated the two germline ends. The CDR3 is CASSGRALSYNEQFF. The CDR3 DNA reads as TGTGCCAGCTCTGGTCGGGCCCTCTCCTACAATGAGCAGTTCTTC.

The chain joins TRBV29-1 to TRBJ1-4; no clear D. The CDR3 is 13 amino acids. Looked up from germline, CDR1 is SQVTM and CDR2 is ANQGSEA. V lost 6 bases to trimming and J lost 6 bases, with 14 bases between them. CDR3 loop: CSVAPLGDEKLFF. The CDR3 DNA follows: TGCAGCGTCGCCCCACTTGGGGATGAAAAACTGTTTTTT.

The chain joins TRBV4-1 to TRBJ1-2, with no clear D. The CDR3 length is 15 residues. V lost 0 bases to trimming and J lost 4 bases, with 12 bases between them. Germline V gives CDR1 MGHRA, CDR2 YSYEKL. CDR3 DNA: TGCGCCAGCAGCCAAGAGGTCAAGGGTGCCTATGGCTACACCTTC. This translates into CASSQEVKGAYGYTF.

The rearrangement links TRBV2 to TRBJ1-2, with D perhaps TRBD1 (6 bases). CDR1 and CDR2 (germline): SNHLY, FYNNEI. The germline V and J ends were trimmed by 3 bases and 4 bases, with 12 bases remaining between them. CDR3 length: 14 amino acids. This chain's CDR3 is CASSDAGDGYGYTF. The CDR3 nucleotides read TGTGCCAGCAGTGACGCAGGGGACGGCTATGGCTACACCTTC.

The chain uses TRBV7-2 and TRBJ1-2; no definite D call. Trimming pared 1 base from V and 8 bases from J, leaving 11 bases between. CDR3 length: 13 amino acids. Germline loops: CDR1 SGHTA, CDR2 FQGNSA. This CDR3 reads CASSLGARRGYTF. CDR3 coding DNA: TGTGCCAGCAGCTTAGGGGCACGGAGGGGCTACACCTTC.

This clone was seen a single time. V gene TRBV19 combines with J gene TRBJ2-6, with a weak D call TRBD2 (6 bases). Trimming took 9 bases from V and 1 from J, leaving 13 bases between them. The CDR3 sequence is 15 residues long. The germline CDR1 and CDR2 sequences are LNHDA and SQIVND (reference sequence). CDR3 amino acids: CASSGLPSGANVLTF. As DNA, the CDR3 is TGTGCCAGCTCGGGACTCCCATCTGGGGCCAACGTCCTGACTTTC.

Only one count was recorded for this clone. The chain has TRBV6-5 and TRBJ1-4, with 7 bases identical to TRBD1. Germline CDR1 MNHEY, CDR2 SVGAGI. J was trimmed by 3 bases and V by 10 bases; bases with no gene match: 5. The CDR3 totals 13 residues. CDR3 bases: TGTGCCATAAGGACAGGTGCTAATGAAAAACTGTTTTTT. It yields the protein CAIRTGANEKLFF.

The V and J genes are TRBV7-9 and TRBJ1-5; D perhaps matches TRBD1 (5 bases). This CDR3 region has 16 residues. Germline loops: CDR1 SEHNR, CDR2 FQNEAQ (reference sequence). Trimming took 1 base from V and 3 from J, leaving 13 bases between them. The CDR3 sequence is CASSLVVSGHNQPQHF. CDR3 DNA: TGTGCCAGCAGCTTAGTGGTGTCGGGGCACAATCAGCCCCAGCATTTT.

The chain is built from TRBV5-1 and TRBJ2-5; D is ambiguous. CDR1 and CDR2 from the germline V gene are SGHRS and YFSETQ. The CDR3 totals 12 residues. V was clipped by 2 bases and J by 3 bases, with 5 bases between them. The CDR3: CASSLIEETQYF. The CDR3 nucleotides are TGCGCCAGCAGCTTAATTGAAGAGACCCAGTACTTC. Full variable domain (remainder filled in from reference TRBV5-1 and TRBJ2-5): KAGVTQTPRYLIKTRGQQVTLSCSPISGHRSVSWYQQTPGQGLQFLFEYFSETQRNKGNFPGRFSGRQFSNSRSEMNVSTLELGDSALYLCASSLIEETQYFGPGTRLLVL.